This T cell receptor (beta chain) comes out of a study of blood T cell repertoires in COVID-19 (dated by TCRdb to about 2020). Context from the whole study: Samples covering the acute and convalescent phases of COVID-19 were provided by collaborators in the United States, Italy and Spain. The material from the prospective study consisted of cDNA or gDNA derived from T cells, B-cell-depleted T cells, or PBMCs. Deeply sampled blood TCRbeta repertoires from subjects exposed to, actively infected with, or recovered from COVID-19 were included in the dataset. A freely available public database, intended as a resource for researchers studying the immune response to SARS-CoV-2, is where the repertoires were released. The samples were drawn from two sources: the first 160 participants of the ongoing ImmuneRACE study, and 1,200 or so subjects contributed by 6 global collaborators. Nearly every sample came with metadata listing a de-identified subject ID, COVID-19 status, age in years and sex. Where available, HLA class I and class II types were obtained from metadata supplied by the sample provider rather than from assay-based typing. What the work shows at the level of the full study, not this receptor alone: The amount of clinical and demographic metadata varied by source and participant and was provided uncurated.

The collaborating institutions used their own protocols to collect whole blood in K2EDTA tubes. Collaborator samples were shipped for TCRbeta analysis as frozen whole blood, isolated PBMCs, or DNA extracted from either sample type. Turning to this clone: Its antigen is not yet known. Per-base quality was not reported, and no clone a single base away is much larger than it.

The immunoSEQ Assay, a bias-controlled multiplex PCR, was used to amplify TCRbeta CDR3 regions from genomic DNA. The original methods were these. The number of nucleated cells in each sample was estimated by amplification of reference gene primers within the assay. To quantify the absolute abundance of each unique TCRbeta CDR3 rearrangement, sequence reads were collapsed and filtered. For each sample, productive Simpson clonality was calculated as the square root of Simpson's diversity index across productive rearrangements. Entries here come from immuneACCESS through TCRdb and include only in-frame sequences with V and J called. Some clones fail to appear in such tables; in the studies checked, an unresolved V gene covers under half of the shortfall, and the cause of the remainder is unknown. V, J and clone size reflect that table, while D and trimming were determined from the DNA. This sample is represented by more than 150,000 clones; roughly 80% of them were singletons. The ten biggest clones cover more than 5.5% of the sample.

From cysteine to phenylalanine, the CDR3 is 17 amino acids long. The kept DNA is CDR3 alone, 51 bases in frame from the first base. CDR1 is given as MRHNA and CDR2 as SNTAGT, both from the germline V gene. V gives up 0 bases and J gives up 2 bases, and the segment between their germline ends measures 17 bases. The sequencing input was peripheral blood. This sequence originates from a human donor in a cohort sampled during active COVID-19. The chain is assembled from TRBV6-4 and TRBJ2-7; TRBD2 is perhaps the D gene, given 6 matching bases. The CDR3 has the sequence CASSDSASRLGAYEQYF. In nucleotide form, the sequence is TGTGCCAGCAGTGACTCGGCGTCAAGACTAGGAGCCTACGAGCAGTACTTC.